This entry describes one T cell receptor beta chain. Its antigen target is currently unknown. Qualities for individual bases were not recorded, and no much larger clone is one base off. Receptors were amplified or captured by 5' RACE. Sequenced on an Illumina HiSeq 2500. A second PCR of about 6 to 12 cycles was run with a J-beta primer mix and a sample-barcoded 5' primer. Each TCR beta cDNA molecule received a unique molecular identifier from a template-switch 5' adaptor carrying 12 random nucleotides. At least 2.5 million CDR3-containing paired-end reads were obtained from each sample. All of the RNA was converted into first-strand cDNA using the Mint cDNA synthesis kit, with a TRBC-specific oligonucleotide serving as the primer. All cDNA was treated with uracil-DNA glycosylase and then went through a first 18-cycle PCR with the universal primers M1SS and BC2_uni_R. The paper's data handling went like this. Normalization of each sample was performed by random selection of 1 million high-quality reads, each carrying a distinct molecular identifier. Reads with shared molecular identifiers were discarded instead of being binned into consensus sequences. MiTCR, with a Q25 quality threshold and the strictest error-elimination algorithm, was used for CDR3 identification, clonotype clustering and error correction. A nonparametric unseen species model using Euler transformation provided a lower-bound estimate of total TCR beta diversity. TCRdb applied fastp at Q25 and MiXCR to the public reads, then kept only in-frame beta chains. Rows matching on CDR3 protein sequence are summarized as one entry with the most common DNA and genes. It is TCRdb's table, rather than the study itself, that gives the V and J calls and clone size. This sample is represented by about 680,000 distinct CDR3 sequences; around 48% of them were singletons. Under 35% of the sample goes to the ten largest clones.

Germline trimming amounts to 5 bases on V and 0 bases on J, with 7 as the count of junction bases outside the gene matches. Including the terminal cysteine and phenylalanine, the CDR3 comprises 15 residues. CDR3 DNA is the only sequence kept; it has 45 bases, read in frame from the first base. CDR1 and CDR2 were assigned from the germline V gene as SGHTA and FQGNSA. The approximately 39 donors, aged roughly 6 to 95 years, were systemically healthy Caucasian individuals from Russia. Roughly 10 milliliters of peripheral blood were drawn from each donor into EDTA-treated Vacutainer tubes. Ficoll-Paque density-gradient centrifugation was used to isolate PBMCs, with at least 6.5 million per sample. Total RNA was extracted from PBMCs with Trizol reagent, with at least 6 micrograms obtained per sample. Naive CD45RAhigh/CD27high T cell percentages were measured by flow cytometry on a PBMC aliquot from every donor.

The data derive from a study of blood T cells in healthy people across ages (dated by TCRdb to the mid-2010s). Notes on the research overall: In model experiments, template switching captured roughly one uniquely barcoded TCR beta cDNA molecule for every two T cells. Age-related changes in TCR beta repertoire diversity were measured in the study by deep sequencing normalized with unique cDNA molecular identifiers. The donors were split into four age groups: young (average around 17 years), middle-aged (about 40), aged (roughly 65) and long-lived (approximately 89). To avoid experimental bias, donors of different ages were distributed randomly across sequencing lanes. Two additional independent replicas of 1 million unique cDNA reads from the same blood draw were analyzed for two donors (one aged 18 to 29 and one aged 80 or older). Broader findings and caveats from the paper: Donor CMV infection status was unknown, potentially confounding age-related changes in expanded clonotypes. Estimates of total diversity based on one million sequenced T cells were considered lower bounds and underestimates. Compared with the aged group, the long-lived group had more naive CD4+ T cells, fewer expanded clones and increased TCR diversity, suggesting age selection. Observed TCR beta diversity per million T cells fell roughly linearly with age, and a significant reduction was already apparent by age about 36. Conclusive comparison of naive and antigen-experienced compartments was prevented by the profiling of bulk unsorted PBMCs. Observed TCR beta diversity correlated strongly with the percentage of naive T cells measured by flow cytometry.

The receptor comes from a woman aged 55 to 70 in good health. Rearrangement joined TRBV7-2 to TRBJ2-7; the junction holds 7 bases that match TRBD1. Sample: blood. The DNA is as follows: TGTGCCAGCAGCCCGGGACAGCCAGGCTCCTACGAGCAGTACTTC. Translated, it reads CASSPGQPGSYEQYF.